The rows below give T cell receptor beta chains drawn from one sample of a study of T cell responses to AZD1222 COVID-19 vaccine. Profiled with immunoSEQ multiplex PCR; TCRdb holds only in-frame clones, not every one. The repertoire holds 100,000 to 150,000 clones, about 90% seen once, with 4.2% in the top ten. The source was peripheral blood, collected on day 0 of AZD1222 vaccination. These receptors all come from an adult in good health. Both conserved end residues are part of each CDR3. Each record gives: J gene, V gene, CDR3 protein.

TRBJ2-7,TRBV5-6,CASSLTEYEQYF
TRBJ2-2,TRBV24-1,CATGLPTGSNTGELFF
TRBJ1-5,TRBV30,CAWSVPGNSNQPQHF
TRBJ2-3,TRBV30,CAWSPSGGIGTQYF
TRBJ2-7,TRBV28,CASSLDGSAYEQYF
TRBJ1-1,TRBV4-1,CASSRGSGQGTEAFF
TRBJ2-7,TRBV30,CAWSEAYEQYF
TRBJ1-5,TRBV6-2/TRBV6-3,CASSYTLSNQPQHF
TRBJ1-6,TRBV18,CASSDRGQGALHF
TRBJ2-3,TRBV11-3,CASSLRGGGGPDTQYF
TRBJ2-1,TRBV7-3,CASSYSGSVSYNEQFF
TRBJ1-5,TRBV7-2,CASSSPNQPQHF
TRBJ1-4,TRBV5-5,CASSFRGAGPPSEKLFF
TRBJ2-5,TRBV6-2/TRBV6-3,CASSRGLAGGEETQYF
TRBJ2-7,TRBV20-1,CSASPQGTYEQYF
TRBJ1-6,TRBV18,CASSPLSGQGYSPLHF
TRBJ2-3,TRBV4-3,CASSQEDRRTDTQYF
TRBJ2-7,TRBV2,CASSQTSGSAYEQYF
TRBJ2-2,TRBV30,CAWTFLNLGELFF
TRBJ1-4,TRBV3-1/TRBV3-2,CASSLRAGLNEKLFF
TRBJ1-3,TRBV5-1,CASSYGPFGNTIYF
TRBJ2-1,TRBV5-1,CASSLGQSYNEQFF
TRBJ2-1,TRBV5-1,CASIALAGGIGEQFF
TRBJ1-2,TRBV24-1,CATSDPDKNYGYTF
TRBJ1-5,TRBV7-2,CASSSEGYQPQHF
TRBJ2-3,TRBV5-1,CASSLVRAGGTDTQYF
TRBJ1-4,TRBV19,CASSIVPSAATNEKLFF
TRBJ2-5,TRBV5-8,CASSSSSETQYF
TRBJ1-1,TRBV19,CATLGRRYTEAFF
TRBJ1-1,TRBV5-1,CASSLDKNEAFF
TRBJ1-1,TRBV5-1,CASSVSGGTEAFF
TRBJ1-2,TRBV30,CAWSHRRDSYGYTF
TRBJ2-7,TRBV23-1,CASSQSTQGQPTILLREQYF
TRBJ1-3,TRBV19,CASTVMGGFGNTIYF
TRBJ2-3,TRBV3-1/TRBV3-2,CASSPPGQGSTDTQYF
TRBJ2-7,TRBV19,CASSIRDSSYEQYF
TRBJ1-3,TRBV27,CASSPPRGQGGIGNTIYF
TRBJ2-1,TRBV6-2/TRBV6-3,CASSYAVGGLAVDEQFF
TRBJ2-5,TRBV30,CACSGGASETQYF
TRBJ1-5,TRBV6-6,CASSYSLAYQPQHF
TRBJ1-6,TRBV7-3,CASSSYGTGIPLHF
TRBJ2-5,TRBV4-3,CASSPVGAAETQYF
TRBJ1-2,TRBV6-4,CASSPRVSLGEGYTF
TRBJ1-5,TRBV4-3,CASSQAIDRGFQPQHF
TRBJ2-7,TRBV5-1,CATRPQTGTGVYEQYF